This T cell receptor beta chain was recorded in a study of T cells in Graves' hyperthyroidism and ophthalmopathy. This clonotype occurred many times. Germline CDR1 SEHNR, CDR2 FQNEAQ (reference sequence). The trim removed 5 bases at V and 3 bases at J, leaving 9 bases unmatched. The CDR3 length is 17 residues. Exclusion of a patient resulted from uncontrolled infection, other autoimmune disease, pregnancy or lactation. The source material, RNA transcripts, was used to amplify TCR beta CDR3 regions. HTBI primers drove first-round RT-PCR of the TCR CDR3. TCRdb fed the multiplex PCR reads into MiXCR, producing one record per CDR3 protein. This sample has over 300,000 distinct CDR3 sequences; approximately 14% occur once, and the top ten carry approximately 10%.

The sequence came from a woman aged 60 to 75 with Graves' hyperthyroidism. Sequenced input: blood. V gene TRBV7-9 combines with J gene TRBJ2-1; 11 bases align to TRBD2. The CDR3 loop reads CASSPRLAGTHYNEQFF. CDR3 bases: TGTGCCAGCAGCCCTCGACTAGCGGGAACCCACTACAATGAGCAGTTCTTC.